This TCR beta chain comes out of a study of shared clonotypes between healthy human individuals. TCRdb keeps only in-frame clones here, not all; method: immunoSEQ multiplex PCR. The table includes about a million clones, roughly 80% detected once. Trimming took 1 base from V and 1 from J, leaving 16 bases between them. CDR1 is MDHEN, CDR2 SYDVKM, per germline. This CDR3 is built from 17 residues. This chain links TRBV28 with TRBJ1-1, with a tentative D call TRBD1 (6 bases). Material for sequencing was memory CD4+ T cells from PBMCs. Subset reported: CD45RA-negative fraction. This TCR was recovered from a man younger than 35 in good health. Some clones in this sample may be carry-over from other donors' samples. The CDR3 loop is CASSLSVVLGQNTEAFF. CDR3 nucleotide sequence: TGTGCCAGCAGTTTATCAGTCGTGCTGGGACAGAACACTGAAGCTTTCTTT.